This T cell receptor beta chain was captured in a study of response to subunit inactivated influenza vaccine. Study observations and caveats: Authors suggested that a seasonal influenza vaccination recruits few new T cells each time.

The CDR3 loop spans 17 amino acids. CDR1 is DFQATT and CDR2 is SNEGSKA in the germline V gene (reference sequence). With respect to this clonotype: Its antigen remains unidentified.

Via MiXCR, TCRdb re-called the RT-PCR reads, giving one row per CDR3 protein. The sample lists approximately 480,000 distinct CDR3 sequences, roughly 9.8% occurring once. The chain is built from TRBV20-1 and TRBJ2-7, with D possibly being TRBD2 (6 bases). Near its end, the DNA agrees better with TRBJ2-1, so the J call may be wrong. The clonotype was recovered from a man in his fifties or sixties who received an inactivated influenza vaccine. Sequenced material: PBMCs from blood, taken roughly 46 days after vaccination. The CDR3 is CSARVSSSSGHSYEQFF. CDR3 in DNA: TGCAGTGCTAGAGTCTCATCGTCGAGCGGGCACTCCTACGAGCAGTTCTTC.